These T cell receptor beta chains were read from a single sample in a study of CD8 T cells in ankylosing spondylitis. TCRdb passed the 5' RACE reads through MiXCR, listing each CDR3 protein once. The repertoire holds nearly 350,000 distinct CDR3 sequences, with roughly 14% as singletons. Source material: blood, either unsorted or a sorted T cell fraction (not recorded which). These TCRs come from a male donor with ankylosing spondylitis or in good health (not recorded which). Each CDR3 is given with its conserved first and last residue.

CDR3 protein	V gene	J gene
CASSHGQGYTF	TRBV4-1	TRBJ1-2
CASSQAGFTDTQYF	TRBV3-1	TRBJ2-3
CASSPYSTDTQYF	TRBV12-3/TRBV12-4	TRBJ2-3
CSAKVGALNTEAFF	TRBV20-1	TRBJ1-1
CAISEVNHNSPLHF	TRBV10-3	TRBJ1-6
CASSPGTGGTYEQYF	TRBV3-1	TRBJ2-7
CASSNPPAGGIGNEQFF	TRBV6-5	TRBJ2-1
CSVLGSSHNEQFF	TRBV20-1	TRBJ2-1
CASSPLRGSMNTEAFF	TRBV18	TRBJ1-1
CASSGHNEQFF	TRBV9	TRBJ2-1
CSAGQGRSPDTQYF	TRBV20-1	TRBJ2-3
CASSQPGTSYEQYF	TRBV3-1	TRBJ2-7
CASGLTKNIQYF	TRBV3-1	TRBJ2-4
CASSKESIVVWSETQYF	TRBV21-1	TRBJ2-5
CASSATRRETQYF	TRBV7-2	TRBJ2-5
CASRGRGETQYF	TRBV5-1	TRBJ2-5
CASSQGQGLYNEQFF	TRBV3-1	TRBJ2-1
CASSSDRAGEQYF	TRBV9	TRBJ2-7
CASSFSLGSGTEAFF	TRBV5-1	TRBJ1-1
CASSDRVGDTQYF	TRBV10-1	TRBJ2-3
CASSFATEPDTQYF	TRBV27	TRBJ2-3
CSAREHRVSNTEAFF	TRBV20-1	TRBJ1-1
CAISDPVSLNTGELFF	TRBV10-3	TRBJ2-2
CASSPALAGSLIGELFF	TRBV7-9	TRBJ2-2